The TCR beta chain under discussion was sequenced for a study of T cells after yellow fever vaccination. Using its own MiXCR run on the 5' RACE reads, TCRdb lists one record per CDR3 protein. Of 150,000 to 200,000 distinct CDR3 sequences listed, approximately 6% are singletons. In germline, CDR1 is MDHEN, CDR2 SYDVKM. Trimming cost V 8 bases and J 4 bases, with 6 bases left between them. The CDR3 runs 11 residues. V and J are TRBV28 and TRBJ1-5; D is ambiguous. This TCR was sampled from a man aged 18 to 30 who received the YFV17D yellow fever vaccine. Sequenced material: CD4+ T cells sorted from PBMCs, taken on the day of the first yellow fever vaccination. CDR3: CASQGNQPQHF. The DNA of the CDR3 is TGTGCCAGCCAAGGGAATCAGCCCCAGCATTTT.